This TCR beta chain was recovered during a study of T cells in Graves' hyperthyroidism and ophthalmopathy. The CDR3 loop spans 15 amino acids. Trimming cost V 4 bases and J 1 base, with 15 bases left between them. Looked up from germline, CDR1 is SGHDT and CDR2 is YYEEEE. This clonotype was seen repeatedly, ten times or more. Antigen unknown. Clinical symptoms, serum thyroxine, TRAb, thyroid ultrasound and orbital computed tomography established diagnosis. General study points: Blood also showed most of the thyroid clonotypes that were expanded above 0.001.

Amplification targeted TCR beta CDR3 regions from RNA transcripts. With the HTBI primer set, the TCR CDR3 went through a first round of RT-PCR. One entry per CDR3 protein, called by TCRdb with MiXCR from the multiplex PCR reads. The table has around 300,000 distinct CDR3 sequences, roughly 14% seen once; the top ten hold 7.8%. The sample comprised blood. The clonotype was recovered from a woman in her thirties with Graves' hyperthyroidism that later progressed to Graves' ophthalmopathy. J is TRBJ2-7 and V is TRBV5-6, with D possibly matching TRBD2 (6 bases). CDR3 sequence reads: CASSHSGTLSYEQYF. CDR3 coding DNA: TGTGCCAGCAGCCATAGCGGAACCTTATCCTACGAGCAGTACTTC.